This T cell receptor (beta chain) comes out of a study of regulatory T cells in long-lasting Graves disease. Study outcomes and limitations: Favoring TRBV28, TRBJ1-2 and TRBJ2-5 was a feature seen in persistent disease. Thyroid tissue went unexamined; only peripheral blood was analyzed. New patients shared around 920 public clonotypes, fewer than the roughly 3,000 shared by persistent patients.

This clonotype showed up just a few times. Its antigen is unidentified. A read error may account for a junction end that differs from germline. The time point here: newly diagnosed GD, antithyroid drugs for less than 3 months. Making the TCR library involved RNA that had been extracted from PBMCs. Patients were enrolled at an endocrinology department in Xi'an, China. The CDR3 sequence is 14 residues long. The germline gives CDR1 SGHRS, CDR2 YFSETQ. Assembly of TCR beta libraries relied on iRepertoire HTBI primers together with Arm-PCR of CDR3 regions. TCRdb processed the multiplex PCR reads anew with MiXCR; each CDR3 protein has one entry. The data contain around 420,000 distinct CDR3 sequences, roughly a sixth of them singletons.

This sequence originates from a female donor with Graves disease. V and J are TRBV5-1 and TRBJ1-1, with D possibly matching TRBD1 (6 bases). Sequenced here: peripheral blood mononuclear cells (PBMCs), sampled at new diagnosis, from a patient treated with antithyroid drugs. The CDR3 bases are TGCGCCGGCAGCTTTTCGGGGGCCAGCACTGAAGCTTTCTTT. It yields the protein CAGSFSGASTEAFF.